The 9 T cell receptor beta chains presented below share a single source sample, sequenced in a study of Ad26.COV2.S vaccination and SARS-CoV-2 variants. Treatment indicated: approximately 18 received Ad26.COV2.S at low or high dose, single or two shots; roughly 5 received placebo; per-sample allocation not given. At day 63 after the first vaccine or placebo injection, samples were drawn. Clones were sequenced by immunoSEQ multiplex PCR, and TCRdb holds only the in-frame ones, with some missing. The table includes around 250,000 clones, 87% detected once. The sequences come from peripheral blood, collected in a trial of Ad26.COV2.S vaccine versus placebo. The receptor set was obtained from a person between 18 and 60 years old who received the Ad26.COV2.S COVID-19 vaccine or a placebo.

Here the CDR3 DNA reads TGTGCCACCAGTGATTCTCACAGCACGCTACAGGGTGCCCACTTT. Its translation: CATSDSHSTLQGAHF. The chain combines TRBV24-1 with TRBJ1-6; D might be TRBD1 (6 bases). V was clipped by 2 bases and J by 18 bases, with 22 bases between them. Germline loops: CDR1 KGHDR, CDR2 SFDVKD. This CDR3 has 15 residues.

The chain uses TRBV6-2 or TRBV6-3 and TRBJ2-3, with 9 nucleotides matching TRBD2. CDR3 length: 16 amino acids. Trimming at V came to 3 bases and at J to 4 bases, leaving 8 bases not matched to a gene. Germline CDR1 MNHEY, CDR2 SVGEGT. The CDR3 region is CASSYSAGGLSDTQYF. The CDR3 DNA reads TGTGCCAGCAGTTATTCGGCGGGGGGGCTCTCAGATACGCAGTATTTT.

This clone has a single count. V gene TRBV6-2 or TRBV6-3 combines with J gene TRBJ2-2; 7 nucleotides agree with TRBD1. With 0 bases clipped from V and 4 bases from J, the junction kept 5 bases outside the gene matches. Germline V gene data show CDR1 as MNHEY and CDR2 as SVGEGT. The CDR3 is 16 amino acids. As DNA, the CDR3 is TGTGCCAGCAGTTACTCGAAGGGGGCGATCACCGGGGAGCTGTTTTTT. Translation gives CASSYSKGAITGELFF.

This sequence joins TRBV24-1 and TRBJ1-5; 10 positions agree with TRBD1. CDR3 length: 15 residues. CDR1 KGHDR and CDR2 SFDVKD come from the germline V gene. V shed 4 bases, J shed 6 bases, and the junction held 5 bases outside the gene matches. The CDR3 nucleotides read TGTGCCACCAGTGACGGGACAGGGGCGGGTCAGCCCCAGCATTTT. Its protein product is CATSDGTGAGQPQHF.

The J gene is TRBJ1-1, the V gene TRBV6-1; 10 bases fit TRBD1. Germline values: CDR1 MNHNS, CDR2 SASEGT. With V trimmed by 2 bases and J by 4 bases, 4 bases remained unmatched. The CDR3 is 15 residues long. In nucleotides, the CDR3 is TGTGCCAGCAGTGAATCCGGGACAGGGGCCACTGAAGCTTTCTTT. It yields the protein CASSESGTGATEAFF.

The chain links TRBV4-2 to TRBJ2-7, with 8 bases matching TRBD1. V trimming: 1 base; J trimming: 7 bases; junction bases outside the gene matches: 9. The CDR3 runs 15 residues. CDR1 and CDR2 (germline): LGHNA, YNFKEQ. The CDR3: CASSQGRQGSGEQYF. DNA of the CDR3: TGTGCCAGCAGCCAAGGTCGACAGGGGTCGGGGGAGCAGTACTTC.

This clone appeared a few times. This rearrangement joins TRBV3-1 (or the pseudogene TRBV3-2) to TRBJ2-1; the D gene is possibly TRBD2 (5 bases). Germline-derived CDR1 and CDR2 are LGHDT and YNNKEL (reference sequence). V was shortened by 4 bases and J by 3 bases, with 13 bases between the two germline ends. CDR3 size: 15 residues. This CDR3 reads CASSLGLSRYNEQFF. In nucleotides, the CDR3 is TGTGCCAGCAGCCTCGGACTTTCCCGCTACAATGAGCAGTTCTTC.

The chain recombines TRBV4-2 with TRBJ1-4, with a weak D call TRBD1 (6 bases). The CDR3 contains 15 residues. Per germline, CDR1 LGHNA and CDR2 YNFKEQ. V lost 0 bases and J 2 bases, leaving 7 bases between the germline ends. CDR3: CASSQEQGTNEKLFF. The CDR3 region has the DNA TGTGCCAGCAGCCAAGAGCAGGGGACTAATGAAAAACTGTTTTTT.

This clone turned up a few times. The rearrangement uses TRBV5-1 and TRBJ1-2; TRBD1 aligns across 8 bases. The germline V gene has CDR1 SGHRS and CDR2 YFSETQ. The CDR3 runs 14 residues. Germline trimming cut 4 bases from V and 4 bases from J; bases unmatched to any gene: 6. The CDR3 protein is CASSPADRAYGYTF. Here the CDR3 DNA reads TGCGCCAGCAGCCCGGCGGACAGGGCCTATGGCTACACCTTC.